Below are 17 T cell receptor beta chains sequenced from a single sample in a study of monozygotic twins with inflammatory bowel disease. With the 5' RACE reads reprocessed, TCRdb shows one record per CDR3 protein and no DNA. This repertoire includes some 200,000 distinct CDR3 sequences. Source material: blood. These receptors all come from a human donor with ulcerative colitis or Crohn's disease, or a healthy co-twin of an affected twin (not recorded which).

The chain's CDR3 is CASSEGQGASYNSPLHF. The chain links TRBV2 to TRBJ1-6; TCRdb's assignment of TRBD1 cannot be checked, as there is no DNA. Germline V gene sequence: CDR1 SNHLY, CDR2 FYNNEI. CDR3 length: 17 residues.

This chain joins TRBV4-1 and TRBJ2-7; checking the TCRdb D call of TRBD2 is not possible without DNA. Germline CDR1 is MGHRA and CDR2 is YSYEKL. This CDR3 contains 14 residues. CDR3 loop: CASSQDSGAYEQYF.

The V gene is TRBV4-1, the J gene TRBJ2-1. Germline V gene sequence: CDR1 MGHRA, CDR2 YSYEKL. The CDR3 length is 12 residues. CDR3 loop: CASSHNTSEQFF.

This chain links TRBV2 with TRBJ2-2; TCRdb's assignment of TRBD2 cannot be checked, as there is no DNA. Germline V gives CDR1 SNHLY, CDR2 FYNNEI. This CDR3 spans 18 amino acids. The CDR3 protein is CASSFGLAGGVNTGELFF.

The rearrangement uses TRBV7-2 and TRBJ2-7. Germline V gives CDR1 SGHTA, CDR2 FQGNSA. The CDR3 length is 13 residues. Here the CDR3 reads CASSLEITYEQYF.

This rearrangement joins TRBV25-1 to TRBJ1-2; TCRdb proposes TRBD1, but this gene call is untestable without DNA. The germline V gene has CDR1 MGHDK and CDR2 SYGVNS. CDR3 size: 17 residues. CDR3 sequence: CASSDHSPRGGADGYTF.

This chain connects TRBV6-1 to TRBJ2-7. CDR1 and CDR2 from the germline V gene are MNHNS and SASEGT. CDR3 size: 15 residues. CDR3 protein: CASKALLGNSYEQYF.

The rearrangement joins TRBV6-1 to TRBJ2-1; checking the TCRdb D call of TRBD1 is not possible without DNA. The CDR3 has 16 residues. CDR1 and CDR2 (germline): MNHNS, SASEGT. The CDR3 loop reads CASSGSRDRVNNEQFF.

This chain joins TRBV3-1 and TRBJ1-3; TCRdb indicates TRBD1, and absent DNA this call remains unverified. The CDR3 sequence is 15 residues long. Germline V gene lookup returns CDR1 LGHDT and CDR2 YNNKEL (reference sequence). The CDR3 reads CASSLIYRGADTIYF.

The rearrangement uses TRBV3-1 and TRBJ1-1. The CDR3 sequence is 16 residues long. In germline, CDR1 is LGHDT, CDR2 YNNKEL (reference sequence). CDR3 residues: CASSQTTAGGNAEAFF.

The V and J genes are TRBV4-1 and TRBJ1-2; TCRdb gives TRBD1 as the D gene, but with no DNA this cannot be confirmed. The V gene's germline CDR1 is MGHRA and CDR2 YSYEKL. CDR3 length equals 18 residues. CDR3 residues: CASSQPPGQGILGGGYTF.

The chain uses TRBV6-1 and TRBJ2-7. The CDR3 runs to 14 residues. Germline V gene lookup returns CDR1 MNHNS and CDR2 SASEGT. CDR3 loop: CASRETPSSYEQYF.

The genes are TRBV20-1 and TRBJ1-5. Germline values: CDR1 DFQATT, CDR2 SNEGSKA (reference sequence). CDR3 size: 16 residues. This chain's CDR3 is CSARDSRHSVVQPQHF.

The gene calls are TRBV7-2 and TRBJ2-1; TCRdb lists TRBD2, though no DNA is available to test this call. The germline gives CDR1 SGHTA, CDR2 FQGNSA. This CDR3 has 22 residues. The CDR3 is CASRRKTPGTSGGSPTNNEQFF.

The chain is built from TRBV29-1 and TRBJ2-3. The germline V gene encodes CDR1 SQVTM and CDR2 ANQGSEA. This CDR3 comprises 12 residues. This chain's CDR3 is CSVMDPTDTQYF.

This chain uses TRBV7-8 with TRBJ2-6; lacking DNA, the TRBD1 call made by TCRdb goes unchecked. Per germline, CDR1 SGHVS and CDR2 FQNEAQ. This CDR3 has 19 residues. The chain's CDR3 is CASRPKGRDSFFGANVLTF.

The chain links TRBV5-5 to TRBJ1-5; checking the TCRdb D call of TRBD1 is not possible without DNA. Germline V gene lookup returns CDR1 SGHKS and CDR2 YYEKEE (reference sequence). This CDR3 comprises 16 residues. This CDR3 reads CASSLTLGQGVQPQHF.